This is a list of T cell receptor beta chains from one sample in a study of T cells after yellow fever vaccination. MiXCR was run by TCRdb on the 5' RACE reads, yielding one entry per CDR3 protein. The sample contains some 160,000 distinct CDR3 sequences, around 9.3% of which appear only once. The sequencing here drew on CD8+ T cells sorted from PBMCs, taken 45 days after the yellow fever booster vaccination. These receptors were taken from a man between 18 and 35 years old who received the YFV17D yellow fever vaccine. Each CDR3 is given with its conserved first and last residue. The D gene is left open where the match is weak. Part of the rows lack a size; the others show once, few, many or a class for expanded clones.

CDR3nt	CDR3aa	j_gene	d_gene	abundance	v_gene
TGTGCCAGCAGTTACCAGGGTCGAGAAAAACTGTTTTTT	CASSYQGREKLFF	TRBJ1-4	.	few	TRBV6-5
TGTGCCAGCAGTTTCCCCCTTGGAGAGACCCAGTACTTC	CASSFPLGETQYF	TRBJ2-5	.	few	TRBV28
TGCGCCAGCAGCCCGGCGGGGGACTCCACAAACACCGGGGAGCTGTTTTTT	CASSPAGDSTNTGELFF	TRBJ2-2	TRBD2	many	TRBV5-1
TGTGCCCGCAGGGACTACTCCACAGATACGCAGTATTTT	CARRDYSTDTQYF	TRBJ2-3	TRBD2	.	TRBV2
TGCGCCAGCAGCTTGAGTAGAGAGCAGTACTTC	CASSLSREQYF	TRBJ2-7	.	many	TRBV5-1
TGCAGTGCTAGAGATCTTAGGTCCATGAACACTGAAGCTTTCTTT	CSARDLRSMNTEAFF	TRBJ1-1	.	few	TRBV20-1
TGTGCCAGCAGTTTCGGGTTAGGAAATGAGCAGTTCTTC	CASSFGLGNEQFF	TRBJ2-1	.	many	TRBV12-3/TRBV12-4
TGTGCCAGCAGCCAAGATCGGACCGAGGAGGCGCACACCATATATTTT	CASSQDRTEEAHTIYF	TRBJ1-3	.	.	TRBV4-2
TGCAGTGCTAGATATGGGGGTGGTTACCTAAACTATAATGAGCAGTTCTTC	CSARYGGGYLNYNEQFF	TRBJ2-1	.	many	TRBV20-1
TGTGCCAGCAGCCCCGAGTGGGGGTTAGGAGAGCAGTTCTTC	CASSPEWGLGEQFF	TRBJ2-1	.	.	TRBV2
TGTGCCAGTAGTAGAGGCAGGGGCGCGTCGAATGAGCAGTTCTTC	CASSRGRGASNEQFF	TRBJ2-1	.	.	TRBV19
TGTGCCTGTTGGGTTTTGTACGAGCAGTACTTC	CACWVLYEQYF	TRBJ2-7	.	.	TRBV30
TGTGCCAGCAGTGATTTCTCGAACACCGGGGAGCTGTTTTTT	CASSDFSNTGELFF	TRBJ2-2	.	few	TRBV2
TGTGCCAGCAGCCCTTGGGGATCAGGGACTGAAGCTTTCTTT	CASSPWGSGTEAFF	TRBJ1-1	.	many	TRBV7-3
TGTGCCGCGGGGGGGGCGGTCTCCTACGAGCAGTACTTC	CAAGGAVSYEQYF	TRBJ2-7	TRBD2	few	TRBV6-2/TRBV6-3
TGTGCCACCAGTCTAACAGGCGGATACAATGAGCAGTTCTTC	CATSLTGGYNEQFF	TRBJ2-1	.	medium-sized	TRBV24-1
TGCGCCAGCAGCCAAGAGGGACAGGGGCGCGATGGCTACACCTTC	CASSQEGQGRDGYTF	TRBJ1-2	TRBD1	few	TRBV4-1
TGTGCCAGCAGTTTGTCGGGCAGAACGTATGGCTACACCTTC	CASSLSGRTYGYTF	TRBJ1-2	.	.	TRBV12-3/TRBV12-4
TGCGCCAGCAGCCGAGACGGGGACATGAACTCTGAAGCTTTCTTT	CASSRDGDMNSEAFF	TRBJ1-1	.	.	TRBV4-1
TGTGCCACAGGGGTTCAAGAGACCCAGTACTTC	CATGVQETQYF	TRBJ2-5	.	.	TRBV10-3
TGTGCCATCAGTGAGTCTGACAGGGGAGGCCACGAGCAGTACTTC	CAISESDRGGHEQYF	TRBJ2-7	TRBD1	.	TRBV10-3
TGTGCCAGCAGCTTAGCAGGGCCTGGGACTGAAGCTTTCTTT	CASSLAGPGTEAFF	TRBJ1-1	.	few	TRBV7-6
TGCGCCAGCAGCCTAGGGACAGGGGATGAGCAGTTCTTC	CASSLGTGDEQFF	TRBJ2-1	TRBD1	few	TRBV5-1
TGTGCCAGCAGCCGGGGTGTGGGACAGGCGACCTACGAGCAGTACTTC	CASSRGVGQATYEQYF	TRBJ2-7	TRBD1	few	TRBV14
TGCAGTGCTAGTGGAGGGGGAAGATACGAGCAGTACTTC	CSASGGGRYEQYF	TRBJ2-7	.	.	TRBV20-1
TGTGCCAGCAGCTCGACTAGCGGGGGGGCCCATGAGCAGTTCTTC	CASSSTSGGAHEQFF	TRBJ2-1	TRBD2	few	TRBV11-3
TGCAGCGTTGAAGAAATGGGACTCGGGGAAAAACTGTTTTTT	CSVEEMGLGEKLFF	TRBJ1-4	.	many	TRBV29-1
TGCGCCAGCAGCTTGGGCGATGACTGGACGAACACCGGGGAGCTGTTTTTT	CASSLGDDWTNTGELFF	TRBJ2-2	.	few	TRBV5-1
TGTGCCAGCAGTTACTTTAACAGGGGCGCACTACGCTCTGGAAACACCATATATTTT	CASSYFNRGALRSGNTIYF	TRBJ1-3	TRBD1	.	TRBV6-6
TGTGCCAGCAGCACAGCAGGGGGAACAAGTGGCTACACCTTC	CASSTAGGTSGYTF	TRBJ1-2	TRBD1	.	TRBV6-5